This T cell receptor (beta chain) is drawn from a study of T cells after yellow fever vaccination. General study findings and limits: The secondary T-cell response peaked on day 5, not day 15, but was weaker. Post-booster reappearance was seen for most primary-vaccination clones (roughly 96% CD4, 75% to 90% CD8). In FACS-sorted repertoires, abundant clonotypes from the bulk population could appear as contaminants.

Comment on this clonotype: Its antigen remains unidentified.

UMIs and a universal primer site were added when TCR cDNA was made by 5'RACE template switching. MiXCR, run by TCRdb on the 5' RACE reads, gives a single entry per CDR3 protein. The sample includes about 580,000 distinct CDR3 sequences, 17% of them seen just once. The CDR3 is made up of 17 amino acids. V gave up 2 bases and J gave up 0 bases; unmatched junction bases: 1. Germline V gene sequence: CDR1 MNHEY, CDR2 SMNVEV (reference sequence). Here the sequenced sample was PBMCs, taken 5 to 6 days after the first yellow fever vaccination. The V call is TRBV27, the J call TRBJ2-1; 13 bases align to TRBD2. This clonotype was sampled from a man aged 18 to 29 who received the YFV17D yellow fever vaccine. DNA for the CDR3: TGTGCCAGCAGTTTAAGGACTAGCGGGAGCTCCTACAATGAGCAGTTCTTC. Translation: CASSLRTSGSSYNEQFF.